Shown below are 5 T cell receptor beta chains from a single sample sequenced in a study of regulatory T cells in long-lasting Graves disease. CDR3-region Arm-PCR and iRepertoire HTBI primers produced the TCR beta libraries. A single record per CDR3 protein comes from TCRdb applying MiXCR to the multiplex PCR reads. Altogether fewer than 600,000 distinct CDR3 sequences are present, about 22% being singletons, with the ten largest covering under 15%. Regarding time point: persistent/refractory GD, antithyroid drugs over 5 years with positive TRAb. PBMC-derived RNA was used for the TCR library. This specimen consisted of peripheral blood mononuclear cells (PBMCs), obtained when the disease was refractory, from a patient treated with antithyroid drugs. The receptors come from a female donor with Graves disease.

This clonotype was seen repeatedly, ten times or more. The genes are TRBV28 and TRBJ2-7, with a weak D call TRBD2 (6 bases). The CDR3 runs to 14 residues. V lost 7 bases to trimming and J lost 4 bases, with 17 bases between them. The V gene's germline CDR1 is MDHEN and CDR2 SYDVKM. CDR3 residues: CASKVGTPAYEQYF. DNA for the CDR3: TGTGCCAGCAAAGTAGGGACTCCCGCATACGAGCAGTACTTC.

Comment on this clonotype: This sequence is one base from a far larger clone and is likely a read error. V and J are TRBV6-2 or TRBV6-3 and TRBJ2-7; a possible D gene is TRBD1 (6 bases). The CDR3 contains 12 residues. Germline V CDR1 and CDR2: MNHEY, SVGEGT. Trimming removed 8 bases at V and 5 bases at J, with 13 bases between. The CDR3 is CASGQQGDEQYF. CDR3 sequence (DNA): TGTGCCAGCGGTCAACAGGGCGACGAGCAGTACTTC.

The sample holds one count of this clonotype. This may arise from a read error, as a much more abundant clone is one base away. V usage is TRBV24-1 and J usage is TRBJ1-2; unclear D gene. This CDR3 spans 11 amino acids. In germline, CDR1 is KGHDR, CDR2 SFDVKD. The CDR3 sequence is CATSDPYGCTF. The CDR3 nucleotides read TGTGCCACCAGTGATCCCTATGGCTGCACCTTC.

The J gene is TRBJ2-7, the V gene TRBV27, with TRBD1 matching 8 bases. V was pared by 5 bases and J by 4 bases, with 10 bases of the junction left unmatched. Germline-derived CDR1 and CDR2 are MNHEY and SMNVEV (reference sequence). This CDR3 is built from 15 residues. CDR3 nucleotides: TGTGCCAGCAGTCCCACCGGGACAGGCTTTTACGAGCAGTACTTC. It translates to CASSPTGTGFYEQYF.

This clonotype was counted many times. CDR3 sequence (DNA): TGTGCCAGCAACGGCCACGGACAGGGCACTGAAGCTTTCTTT. Its protein product is CASNGHGQGTEAFF. The chain recombines TRBV28 with TRBJ1-1, with 8 bases aligning to TRBD1. The CDR3 extends over 14 amino acids. Germline-derived CDR1 and CDR2 are MDHEN and SYDVKM. The J segment lost 4 bases and the V segment lost 7 bases, leaving 8 bases of the junction unmatched.